The 18 T cell receptor beta chains listed next were all sequenced from one sample in a study of early T cells in non-severe SARS-CoV-2 infection. TCRdb recomputed calls from the 5' RACE reads with MiXCR, one row per CDR3 protein. The table includes over 60,000 distinct CDR3 sequences, around 14% detected once. The sample consisted of whole blood. The receptors derive from an adult who was a healthcare worker with PCR-confirmed SARS-CoV-2 infection or an uninfected control (not recorded which).

The J gene is TRBJ2-3, the V gene TRBV5-1; D is perhaps TRBD2 (6 bases). This CDR3 region has 14 residues. Germline assignment: CDR1 SGHRS and CDR2 YFSETQ. Trimming shortened V by 5 bases and J by 1 base, and 11 bases separated the two germline ends. The CDR3 region is CASSRGIGTDTQYF. For the CDR3, the DNA is TGCGCCAGCAGTCGGGGGATCGGCACAGATACGCAGTATTTT.

V gene TRBV6-5 combines with J gene TRBJ2-7; possible D gene TRBD1, 5 bases. There are 11 residues in the CDR3. V lost 7 bases to trimming and J lost 6 bases, with 10 bases between them. Germline lookup yields CDR1 MNHEY and CDR2 SVGAGI. CDR3 coding DNA: TGTGCCAGCAAGGGGCCGGTCGAGCAGTACTTC. It encodes CASKGPVEQYF.

This clonotype has at least ten counts. This sequence joins TRBV21-1 and TRBJ1-2; TRBD1, the table's D call, was not compared with the DNA. TRBV21-1 is an annotated pseudogene. The CDR3 is 16 amino acids. DNA of the CDR3: TGTGCCAGCAGCAAGGGATGGACATCAACTAACTATGGCTACACCTTC. Encoded protein: CASSKGWTSTNYGYTF.

This clonotype appeared a few times. The V call is TRBV7-2, the J call TRBJ1-5; no firm D call. Trimming pared 0 bases from V and 3 bases from J, leaving 6 bases between. The CDR3 is 14 amino acids. Germline CDR1 SGHTA, CDR2 FQGNSA. The CDR3 DNA follows: TGTGCCAGCAGCTTAGCGGGTCACAATCAGCCCCAGCATTTT. Its protein product is CASSLAGHNQPQHF.

The rearrangement uses TRBV7-2 and TRBJ2-3; possibly TRBD2 for D (5 bases). Germline V lookup: CDR1 SGHTA, CDR2 FQGNSA. The CDR3 is made up of 14 amino acids. V gave up 4 bases and J gave up 4 bases, with 12 bases separating them. CDR3 nucleotide sequence: TGTGCCAGCAGCTCGACCGGGAAACCAGATACGCAGTATTTT. This translates into CASSSTGKPDTQYF. Looking up the rest from reference TRBV7-2 and TRBJ2-3 gives the full variable domain: GAGVSQSPSNKVTEKGKDVELRCDPISGHTALYWYRQSLGQGLEFLIYFQGNSAPDKSGLPSDRFSAERTGGSVSTLTIQRTQQEDSAVYLCASSSTGKPDTQYFGPGTRLTVL.

In this sample, this clonotype turned up once. This chain joins TRBV5-4 and TRBJ2-5, with TRBD1 matching 7 bases. Germline-derived CDR1 and CDR2 are SGHNT and YYREEE (reference sequence). The CDR3 is 15 amino acids. J gave up 2 bases and V 0 bases, and 4 bases lay outside the gene matches. CDR3 protein: CASSLAPGQQETQYF. The CDR3 nucleotides read TGTGCCAGCAGCTTGGCCCCGGGACAGCAAGAGACCCAGTACTTC.

This rearrangement joins TRBV7-2 to TRBJ1-1; D is ambiguous. The V gene's germline CDR1 is SGHTA and CDR2 FQGNSA. CDR3 size: 12 residues. V was trimmed by 2 bases and J by 8 bases, leaving 9 bases between them. The CDR3 coding sequence is TGTGCCAGCAGCTTACTCGACAAGGAAGCTTTCTTT. Protein product: CASSLLDKEAFF. Based on the CDR3 plus reference TRBV7-2 and TRBJ1-1, the full variable domain is GAGVSQSPSNKVTEKGKDVELRCDPISGHTALYWYRQSLGQGLEFLIYFQGNSAPDKSGLPSDRFSAERTGGSVSTLTIQRTQQEDSAVYLCASSLLDKEAFFGQGTRLTVV.

This chain connects TRBV6-2 or TRBV6-3 to TRBJ1-1, with D hard to call. The CDR3 covers 11 residues. Germline CDR1 is MNHEY and CDR2 is SVGEGT. Trimming shortened V by 4 bases and J by 6 bases, and 6 bases separated the two germline ends. The CDR3 loop reads CASSLTAEAFF. In DNA form, the CDR3 reads TGTGCCAGCAGTTTGACTGCTGAAGCTTTCTTT.

J is TRBJ1-5 and V is TRBV28; 11 bases line up with TRBD1. V gave up 4 bases and J gave up 6 bases; unmatched junction bases: 8. Looked up from germline, CDR1 is MDHEN and CDR2 is SYDVKM. This CDR3 contains 16 residues. The CDR3 DNA sequence: TGTGCCAGCAGTTCAATTCCCGGGACAGGGGGTCAGCCCCAGCATTTT. Residues: CASSSIPGTGGQPQHF.

The V and J genes are TRBV6-5 and TRBJ2-1, with D unresolved. The germline CDR1 and CDR2 sequences are MNHEY and SVGAGI. This CDR3 has 16 residues. V dropped 2 bases and J dropped 5 bases, with 16 bases sitting between them. The CDR3 DNA follows: TGTGCCAGCAGTTACGGCAGAGACCTAGGTCACAATGAGCAGTTCTTC. Residues: CASSYGRDLGHNEQFF.

The V call is TRBV11-2, the J call TRBJ1-3; a possible D gene is TRBD1 (5 bases). Germline assignment: CDR1 SGHAT and CDR2 FQNNGV. The V end lost 4 bases, the J end lost 2 bases, and 12 bases lay between the germline ends. The CDR3 is 15 amino acids. CDR3 in amino acids: CASSWDLEPGNTIYF. The CDR3, as DNA: TGTGCCAGCAGCTGGGACCTCGAGCCTGGAAACACCATATATTTT.

The chain couples TRBV7-2 to TRBJ2-5, with D possibly being TRBD1 (6 bases). The CDR3 loop spans 16 amino acids. CDR1 SGHTA and CDR2 FQGNSA come from the germline V gene. V was trimmed by 1 base and J by 4 bases, leaving 16 bases between them. The CDR3 coding sequence is TGTGCCAGCAGCTTAGGCGGACAGCGGAGCCGAGAGACCCAGTACTTC. It is translated as CASSLGGQRSRETQYF.

This clonotype showed up just a few times. The chain combines TRBV11-2 with TRBJ2-3, with D perhaps TRBD1 or TRBD2 (5 bases each). V was cut by 7 bases and J by 2 bases, with 19 bases left in between. This CDR3 comprises 16 residues. The V gene's germline CDR1 is SGHAT and CDR2 FQNNGV. DNA of the CDR3: TGTGCCAGCAAACACCCCCGGGGACGACCCACAGATACGCAGTATTTT. The encoded protein is CASKHPRGRPTDTQYF.

This clonotype was detected only a few times. The CDR3 loop reads CASSLGQGIFSGANVLTF. CDR3 DNA: TGTGCCAGCAGCCTTGGACAGGGGATCTTCTCTGGGGCCAACGTCCTGACTTTC. The chain links TRBV6-2 or TRBV6-3 to TRBJ2-6; 9 bases fit TRBD1. This CDR3 contains 18 residues. Trimming at V came to 6 bases and at J to 0 bases, leaving 9 bases not matched to a gene. CDR1 and CDR2 from the germline V gene are MNHEY and SVGEGT.

This clonotype was picked up many times. The chain carries TRBV3-1 and TRBJ1-5, with no clear D. Trimming shortened V by 1 base and J by 0 bases, and 7 bases separated the two germline ends. The germline V gene has CDR1 LGHDT and CDR2 YNNKEL (reference sequence). The CDR3 sequence is 15 residues long. The chain's CDR3 is CASSQGTSSNQPQHF. CDR3 nucleotide sequence: TGTGCCAGCAGCCAAGGGACTTCTAGCAATCAGCCCCAGCATTTT.

This clonotype was detected a few times. The CDR3 sequence is CASSARAPFF. CDR3 bases: TGTGCCAGCAGTGCCAGAGCCCCGTTCTTC. This sequence joins TRBV2 and TRBJ2-1; unclear D gene. Trimming pared 4 bases from V and 15 bases from J, leaving 10 bases between. CDR3 length equals 10 residues. Germline-derived CDR1 and CDR2 are SNHLY and FYNNEI.

The sample holds a few counts of this clonotype. The rearrangement uses TRBV14 and TRBJ2-4; possibly TRBD1 for D (5 bases). V was pared by 1 base and J by 0 bases, with 10 bases between. CDR3 size: 16 residues. Germline lookup yields CDR1 SGHDN and CDR2 FVKESK. CDR3 nucleotides: TGTGCCAGCAGCCAAGGCCAGGGATTAGCCAAAAACATTCAGTACTTC. Amino acid sequence: CASSQGQGLAKNIQYF.

The chain uses TRBV29-1 and TRBJ2-5, with D tentatively TRBD1 or TRBD2 (5 bases each). The CDR3 spans 13 residues. Germline assignment: CDR1 SQVTM and CDR2 ANQGSEA. V lost 8 bases to trimming and J lost 4 bases, with 17 bases between them. CDR3 sequence (DNA): TGCAGCTTTACCGGGGCAAATGGAGAGACCCAGTACTTC. It codes for CSFTGANGETQYF.